Detailed here is one T cell receptor beta chain. The donors formed part of the roughly 120-subject validation cohort, distinct from the roughly 670-subject first cohort. The CDR3 contains 14 residues. V trimming: 1 base; J trimming: 9 bases; junction bases outside the gene matches: 6. CDR1 and CDR2 from the germline V gene are SGHNT and YYREEE (reference sequence). Produced via immunoSEQ multiplex PCR; TCRdb's table is partial and in-frame only. This table has roughly 65,000 clones, roughly nine tenths appearing once. The data originate from a study of cytomegalovirus exposure and HLA in healthy donors.

Material for sequencing was PBMCs. The chain uses TRBV5-4 and TRBJ2-1; TRBD2 matches 8 bases. This TCR was sampled from a man aged 18 to 30 in good health and CMV-seronegative. The CDR3 loop reads CASSLKREFGEQFF. Here the CDR3 DNA reads TGTGCCAGCAGCTTGAAGCGGGAGTTCGGTGAGCAGTTCTTC.